One T cell receptor (beta chain) is described in this entry. The V gene lost 3 bases and the J gene lost 4 bases, with 13 bases spanning the gap. The length of the CDR3 is 14 residues. Germline CDR1 reads SNHLY; CDR2 reads FYNNEI. This entry belongs to a study of radiation and T cells in renal cell carcinoma. Repertoires were generated with immunoSEQ multiplex PCR, while TCRdb's copy carries only in-frame clones and drops some. The data show about 130,000 clones, around 84% seen once. Documented time point: baseline pretreatment blood. Described treatment: 15 Gy SBRT to primary tumor, nephrectomy 4 weeks later.

The chain couples TRBV2 to TRBJ2-7; D remains unclear. This specimen was blood, taken from a patient whose treatment included radiotherapy and nephrectomy. The sequence derives from a woman in her sixties with renal cell carcinoma. This CDR3 reads CASSERSTRYEQYF. The CDR3 DNA reads as TGTGCCAGCAGTGAGAGATCCACAAGGTACGAGCAGTACTTC.